This TCR beta chain was identified in a study of early T cells in non-severe SARS-CoV-2 infection. For the study at large: Chains stayed unpaired after sequencing of bulk RNA from unsorted whole blood.

General study results and limits: VDJdb-based annotation leaned toward anti-spike CD8 responses and missed private and CD4 specificities.

Unique molecular identifier tags were affixed to discrete cDNA molecules. In TCRdb, the 5' RACE reads were re-called with MiXCR into one record per CDR3 protein. The data contain under 25,000 distinct CDR3 sequences, about 4.3% of them singletons. This clonotype was observed many times. Its antigen is still unknown. The CDR3 covers 14 residues. Per germline, CDR1 DFQATT and CDR2 SNEGSKA (reference sequence). The V gene end was trimmed by 6 bases and the J gene end by 2 bases; junction bases not matched to a gene: 4. The V call is TRBV20-1, the J call TRBJ2-3, with 11 bases fitting TRBD2. This TCR was recovered from an adult who was a healthcare worker with PCR-confirmed SARS-CoV-2 infection or an uninfected control (not recorded which). The source material was whole blood. The CDR3 spells CSALAGGYTDTQYF. The CDR3 coding sequence is TGCAGTGCGTTAGCGGGGGGGTACACAGATACGCAGTATTTT.